The source of this T cell receptor (beta chain) is a study of shared clonotypes between healthy human individuals. General study findings and limits: Only blood was sampled; tissue repertoires likely differ. Roughly 5% of naive CD4 clonotypes were common to a handful of donors.

About this clone: Its antigen is not identified.

Profiling relied on immunoSEQ multiplex PCR, and the TCRdb table lists in-frame clones only, not all of them. Of 170,000 or so clones in the sample, 65% to 80% were seen once. The junction had 14 bases not matched to a gene; V was cut back by 4 bases and J by 3 bases. CDR1 is SGHNT, CDR2 YYREEE, per germline (reference sequence). The CDR3 is made up of 17 amino acids. The chain recombines TRBV5-4 with TRBJ2-5, with 8 bases identical to TRBD1. The receptor's source is a man aged 30 to 45 in good health. Material for sequencing was memory CD4+ T cells sorted from blood. Subset of the sample: CD45RA-negative fraction. In DNA form, the CDR3 reads TGTGCCAGCAGCAAAACCCCTTTCGGACAGGGAGAAGAGACCCAGTACTTC. Translating gives CASSKTPFGQGEETQYF.